This T cell receptor (beta chain) originates from a study of blood T cell repertoires in COVID-19 (TCRdb year 2020). General notes on the study: Samples covering the acute and convalescent phases of COVID-19 were provided by collaborators in the United States, Italy and Spain. Deeply sampled blood TCRbeta repertoires from subjects exposed to, actively infected with, or recovered from COVID-19 were included in the dataset. A de-identified subject ID, COVID-19 status, age in years and sex were almost always included in the sample metadata. The samples were drawn from the first 160 participants of the ongoing ImmuneRACE study and from some 1,300 subjects provided by 6 global collaborators. The repertoires were released in a freely available public database intended as a resource for research on the immune response to SARS-CoV-2. Where available, HLA class I and class II types were obtained from metadata supplied by the sample provider rather than from assay-based typing. The prospective study material was composed of cDNA or gDNA derived from T cells, B-cell-depleted T cells, or PBMCs.

One collaborating source in Seattle enrolled patients while the patients were actively infected and followed the patients over time throughout the course of disease. Each collaborating institution followed its own protocols to collect whole blood in K2EDTA tubes. For TCRbeta analysis, collaborators shipped samples as frozen whole blood, isolated PBMCs, or DNA extracted from either of those sample types. The investigation overall reported the following: The quantity of clinical and demographic metadata differed by source and by participant and was supplied without curation.

Note on this clone: The antigen it recognizes is unknown. Base qualities were left out, and no much larger clone turns up one base away.

TCRbeta CDR3 regions were amplified from genomic DNA by means of the immunoSEQ Assay, a bias-controlled multiplex PCR. The original methods were these. The number of nucleated cells in each sample was estimated from the amplification of reference gene primers within the assay. To quantify the absolute abundance of each unique TCRbeta CDR3 rearrangement, sequence reads were collapsed and filtered. For each sample, productive Simpson clonality was calculated as the square root of Simpson's diversity index across productive rearrangements. The table was pulled from immuneACCESS by TCRdb, which kept in-frame rearrangements only. Such tables lose some clones; where checked, under half of the loss comes from unresolved V genes, and the rest has no known cause. D and trimming were read from the DNA, whereas the V and J calls and clone size are those reported in that table. This sample holds 200,000 to 300,000 clones; approximately 91% were observed only once. The leading ten clones occupy roughly 2.7% of the sample.

The CDR3 goes from the cysteine to the phenylalanine over 16 residues. The retained sequence is limited to the CDR3, 48 bases, with the frame set at the first base. V loses 2 bases of germline sequence and J loses 6 bases, and the interval between the two ends is 19 bases. Looking up the germline V gene yields CDR1 ENHRY and CDR2 SYGVKD. The V and J genes are TRBV10-3 and TRBJ1-1; the D gene cannot be named for sure. The sample was peripheral blood. The TCR comes from a young adult with COVID-19, enrolled during active disease. CDR3 region: CAISESLFGVSPEAFF. The bases are TGTGCCATCAGTGAGAGCCTGTTCGGGGTTTCCCCTGAAGCTTTCTTT.